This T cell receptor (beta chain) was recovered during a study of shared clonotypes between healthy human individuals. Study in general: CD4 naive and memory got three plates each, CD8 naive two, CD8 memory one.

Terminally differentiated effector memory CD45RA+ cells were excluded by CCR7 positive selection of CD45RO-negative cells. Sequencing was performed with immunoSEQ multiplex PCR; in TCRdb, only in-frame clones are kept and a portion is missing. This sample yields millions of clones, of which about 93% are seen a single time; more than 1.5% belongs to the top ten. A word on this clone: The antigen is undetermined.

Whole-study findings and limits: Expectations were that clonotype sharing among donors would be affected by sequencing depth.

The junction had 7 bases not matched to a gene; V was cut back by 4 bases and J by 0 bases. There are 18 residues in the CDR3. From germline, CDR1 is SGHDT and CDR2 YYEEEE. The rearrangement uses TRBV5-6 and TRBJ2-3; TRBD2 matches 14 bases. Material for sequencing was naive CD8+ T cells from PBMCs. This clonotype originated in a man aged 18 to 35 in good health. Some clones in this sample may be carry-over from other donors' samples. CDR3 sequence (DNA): TGTGCCAGCAGCGGGGGACTAGCGGGAGTAAGGAGCACAGATACGCAGTATTTT. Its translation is CASSGGLAGVRSTDTQYF. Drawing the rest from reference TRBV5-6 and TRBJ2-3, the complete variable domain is DAGVTQSPTHLIKTRGQQVTLRCSPKSGHDTVSWYQQALGQGPQFIFQYYEEEERQRGNFPDRFSGHQFPNYSSELNVNALLLGDSALYLCASSGGLAGVRSTDTQYFGPGTRLTVL.